This T cell receptor (beta chain) was sequenced for a study of CD8+ T cells in alopecia areata. Study-level information: For the treated group, dosing was oral tofacitinib at 5 to 10 mg twice daily. General study findings and limits: Elevated clonality characterized lesional scalp relative to normal scalp, particularly in alopecia totalis/universalis.

Sequencing used cDNA as its template, made by extracting RNA and reverse transcribing it. Data came from immunoSEQ multiplex PCR; TCRdb stores just in-frame clones and leaves some out. The sample has approximately 150,000 clones, around 86% seen once; the top ten hold about 12%. Specified treatment: oral pan-JAK inhibitor, 5-10 mg twice daily. This clone was recorded a few times. Its antigen is as yet unknown. This clonotype was obtained from a human donor with alopecia areata. The sequenced sample was CD8+ T cells sorted from blood, obtained at week 4, from a patient treated with tofacitinib.

The CDR3 is CASVTGANVLTF. The CDR3 coding sequence is TGTGCCAGCGTCACTGGGGCCAACGTCCTGACTTTC. The chain combines TRBV19 with TRBJ2-6; D is ambiguous. V was shortened by 9 bases and J by 2 bases, with 5 bases between the two germline ends. CDR1 and CDR2 (germline): LNHDA, SQIVND (reference sequence). The CDR3 consists of 12 residues.